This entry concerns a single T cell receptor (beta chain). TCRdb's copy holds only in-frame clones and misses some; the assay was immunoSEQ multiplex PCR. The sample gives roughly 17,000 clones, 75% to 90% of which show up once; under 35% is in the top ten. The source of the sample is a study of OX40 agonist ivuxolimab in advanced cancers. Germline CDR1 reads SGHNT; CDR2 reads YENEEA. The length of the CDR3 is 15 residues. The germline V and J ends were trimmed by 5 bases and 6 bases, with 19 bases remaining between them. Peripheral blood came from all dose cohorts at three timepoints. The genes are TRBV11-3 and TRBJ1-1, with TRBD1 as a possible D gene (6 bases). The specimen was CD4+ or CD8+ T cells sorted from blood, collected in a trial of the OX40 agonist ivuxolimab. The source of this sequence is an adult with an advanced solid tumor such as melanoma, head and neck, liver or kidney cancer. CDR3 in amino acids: CASSPGGTGRAEAFF. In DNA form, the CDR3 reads TGTGCCAGCAGCCCGGGGGGAACAGGGAGGGCTGAAGCTTTCTTT.